This passage covers 24 T cell receptor beta chains from one sample sequenced in a study of blood T cell repertoires in COVID-19. The data were produced by immunoSEQ multiplex PCR, yet TCRdb's version contains in-frame clones alone and is incomplete. The sample has 96,000 or so clones; 88% are singletons. The sample consisted of peripheral blood. The receptors come from a woman aged 80 or over with acute or convalescent COVID-19.

The chain couples TRBV7-2 to TRBJ2-1, with 9 bases lining up with TRBD1. Germline lookup yields CDR1 SGHTA and CDR2 FQGNSA. The J segment lost 4 bases and the V segment lost 5 bases, leaving 6 bases of the junction unmatched. The CDR3 totals 15 residues. As DNA, the CDR3 is TGTGCCAGCAGCCCCGGGACAGGGACTTACAATGAGCAGTTCTTC. Amino acid sequence: CASSPGTGTYNEQFF.

The gene calls are TRBV6-2 or TRBV6-3 and TRBJ2-7, with 8 bases aligning to TRBD2. J gave up 3 bases and V 8 bases, and 9 bases lay outside the gene matches. Germline V lookup: CDR1 MNHEY, CDR2 SVGEGT. The CDR3 is made up of 14 amino acids. The CDR3, as DNA: TGTGCCAGCCGCCCCGCGAGCGGGAGCTACGAGCAGTACTTC. It encodes CASRPASGSYEQYF.

This clone was seen just once. The DNA for the CDR3 is TGTGCCAGCAGCTTAGCAACACAGGGAACCGAAGCTTTCTTT. This gives the protein CASSLATQGTEAFF. The V gene is TRBV7-2, the J gene TRBJ1-1, with D perhaps TRBD1 (6 bases). Trimming stripped 0 bases from V and 8 bases from J, with 13 bases between. This CDR3 is 14 amino acids long. Germline V lookup: CDR1 SGHTA, CDR2 FQGNSA.

The chain combines TRBV24-1 with TRBJ1-4; 9 nucleotides align to TRBD1. The CDR3 runs 20 residues. Germline V gene lookup returns CDR1 KGHDR and CDR2 SFDVKD. Trimming at V came to 6 bases and at J to 8 bases, leaving 24 bases not matched to a gene. The chain's CDR3 is CATSRTGGERVGYVREKLFF. Here the CDR3 DNA reads TGTGCCACCAGTCGAACAGGGGGCGAAAGAGTCGGGTATGTACGGGAAAAACTGTTTTTT.

The chain uses TRBV19 and TRBJ2-2, with TRBD1 as a possible D gene (5 bases). This CDR3 is 17 amino acids long. Germline V gives CDR1 LNHDA, CDR2 SQIVND (reference sequence). Trimming shortened V by 3 bases and J by 3 bases, and 17 bases separated the two germline ends. CDR3 sequence reads: CASSIRTGRTDTGELFF. Here the CDR3 DNA reads TGTGCCAGTAGTATTCGAACAGGTCGGACGGACACCGGGGAGCTGTTTTTT.

The chain is built from TRBV2 and TRBJ2-2; D possibly corresponds to TRBD1 (5 bases). Trimming took off 5 bases at V and 2 bases at J, with 12 bases between the two ends. Germline V gene lookup returns CDR1 SNHLY and CDR2 FYNNEI. The CDR3 consists of 15 residues. The CDR3 DNA reads as TGTGCCAGCAGTCCCACAGGAATAAACACCGGGGAGCTGTTTTTT. Its translation: CASSPTGINTGELFF. Using reference TRBV2 and TRBJ2-2 for the parts outside the CDR3, the full variable domain is EPEVTQTPSHQVTQMGQEVILRCVPISNHLYFYWYRQILGQKVEFLVSFYNNEISEKSEIFDDQFSVERPDGSNFTLKIRSTKLEDSAMYFCASSPTGINTGELFFGEGSRLTVL.

The chain uses TRBV3-1 (or the pseudogene TRBV3-2) and TRBJ2-1, with TRBD2 identical over 7 bases. CDR1 is LGHDT and CDR2 is YNNKEL in the germline V gene (reference sequence). V lost 5 bases to trimming and J lost 8 bases; unmatched junction nucleotides: 15. The CDR3 is 16 residues long. The CDR3 sequence: CASSTQGGLGYDEQFF. The CDR3, as DNA: TGTGCCAGCAGCACCCAGGGAGGACTAGGTTACGATGAGCAGTTCTTC.

The chain recombines TRBV18 with TRBJ1-2, with 9 bases aligning to TRBD1. The CDR3 runs 16 residues. CDR1 is KGHSH, CDR2 LQKENI, per germline. The ends lost 3 bases at V and 1 base at J; junction bases unmatched: 6. CDR3 region: CASSPGTGILNYGYTF. In DNA, the CDR3 is TGTGCCAGCTCACCTGGGACAGGGATCCTTAACTATGGCTACACCTTC.

The J gene is TRBJ2-3, the V gene TRBV24-1; 9 positions agree with TRBD1. CDR1 and CDR2 (germline): KGHDR, SFDVKD. J gave up 3 bases and V 3 bases, and 9 bases lay outside the gene matches. The length of the CDR3 is 17 residues. The CDR3: CATSDPSGQGSTDTQYF. In nucleotides, the CDR3 is TGTGCCACCAGTGATCCCTCGGGACAGGGTTCGACAGATACGCAGTATTTT.

This chain uses TRBV30 with TRBJ2-7; D not certain. V was shortened by 5 bases and J by 3 bases, with 8 bases between the two germline ends. The CDR3 contains 11 residues. Germline-derived CDR1 and CDR2 are GTSNPN and SVGIG (reference sequence). In DNA, the CDR3 is TGTGCCTGGGGATACAGCTACGAGCAGTACTTC. It encodes CAWGYSYEQYF.

The chain carries TRBV29-1 and TRBJ2-2; 9 nucleotides match TRBD2. Germline CDR1 and CDR2: SQVTM and ANQGSEA. The CDR3 consists of 14 residues. V lost 6 bases and J lost 4; bases outside the gene matches: 6. The CDR3 is CSVIAGEGTGELFF. The CDR3 nucleotides read TGCAGCGTGATAGCGGGAGAAGGCACCGGGGAGCTGTTTTTT.

This clone has a handful of counts. This chain connects TRBV10-3 to TRBJ1-4; weak D call: TRBD1 (6 bases). Germline loops: CDR1 ENHRY, CDR2 SYGVKD. This CDR3 region has 12 residues. Between the trimmed V and J ends, which lost 11 bases and 2 bases, there was a span of 9 bases. CDR3 DNA: TGTGCCTCCCAGGGGACTAATGAAAAACTGTTTTTT. This translates into CASQGTNEKLFF.

The chain uses TRBV19 and TRBJ1-6; no clear D gene. V was cut by 1 base and J by 7 bases, with 5 bases left in between. CDR1 is LNHDA, CDR2 SQIVND, per germline (reference sequence). This CDR3 is 13 amino acids long. CDR3 nucleotides: TGTGCCAGTAGTATAGTTTTAAATTCACCCCTCCACTTT. This translates into CASSIVLNSPLHF.

This rearrangement joins TRBV24-1 to TRBJ1-1; tentatively, D is TRBD1 (5 bases). The germline CDR1 and CDR2 sequences are KGHDR and SFDVKD. The ends were cut back, 5 bases at V and 2 bases at J, with 11 bases in the middle. The CDR3 totals 14 residues. CDR3 loop: CATSGAGGNTEAFF. The CDR3 DNA reads as TGTGCCACCAGTGGGGCCGGGGGTAACACTGAAGCTTTCTTT.

CDR3 coding DNA: TGCGCCAGCAGCTTAACTGCGAGCTCCTACGAGCAGTACTTC. Residues: CASSLTASSYEQYF. The J gene is TRBJ2-7, the V gene TRBV5-1; D not certain. This CDR3 comprises 14 residues. V lost 2 bases and J 0 bases, leaving 9 bases between the germline ends. Germline V gives CDR1 SGHRS, CDR2 YFSETQ.

The genes are TRBV27 and TRBJ1-1, with 9 bases fitting TRBD1. V shed 5 bases, J shed 7 bases, and the junction held 11 bases outside the gene matches. This CDR3 has 15 residues. Looked up from germline, CDR1 is MNHEY and CDR2 is SMNVEV (reference sequence). The chain's CDR3 is CASSRPGQGSGEAFF. In DNA, the CDR3 is TGTGCCAGCAGTCGACCGGGACAGGGCTCAGGTGAAGCTTTCTTT.

The V call is TRBV3-1 (or the pseudogene TRBV3-2), the J call TRBJ2-3; no clear D gene. V lost 1 base and J lost 0, with 8 bases in between. Germline CDR1 LGHDT, CDR2 YNNKEL (reference sequence). This CDR3 has 15 residues. CDR3 DNA: TGTGCCAGCAGCCAAGTCGGTGCTAGCACAGATACGCAGTATTTT. It yields the protein CASSQVGASTDTQYF.

The chain couples TRBV4-3 to TRBJ2-1; 10 bases match TRBD2. The CDR3 covers 17 residues. Per the germline V gene, CDR1 is LGHNA and CDR2 is YSLEER. V lost 4 bases to trimming and J lost 7 bases; unmatched junction nucleotides: 13. The CDR3 loop reads CASSPGLAGVRSNEQFF. The CDR3 bases are TGCGCCAGCAGCCCCGGTCTAGCGGGAGTACGGAGTAATGAGCAGTTCTTC.

The V call is TRBV10-3, the J call TRBJ1-1, with 9 bases identical to TRBD1. The V segment lost 3 bases and the J segment 1 base; nucleotides outside the gene matches: 6. The germline gives CDR1 ENHRY, CDR2 SYGVKD. The CDR3 runs 16 residues. CDR3 coding DNA: TGTGCCATCAGTGAAGAGGGACAGGGCCCGAACACTGAAGCTTTCTTT. Protein sequence: CAISEEGQGPNTEAFF.

The J gene is TRBJ2-5, the V gene TRBV10-1, with 10 bases matching TRBD2. The CDR3 contains 16 residues. V lost 2 bases, J lost 2 bases, and 5 bases stayed unmatched. The germline V gene has CDR1 WNHNN and CDR2 SYGVQD (reference sequence). The DNA of the CDR3 is TGCGCCAGCAGTGAGAAGGCTAGCGGGAGACAAGAGACCCAGTACTTC. Its protein product is CASSEKASGRQETQYF.

This clone was counted a few times. The rearrangement uses TRBV27 and TRBJ1-4; 7 bases line up with TRBD1. The CDR3 sequence is 19 residues long. Per germline, CDR1 MNHEY and CDR2 SMNVEV (reference sequence). After removal of 3 bases from V and 1 base from J, the junction contained 14 bases not matched to a gene. The CDR3 loop is CASSFSTGRGIGTNEKLFF. Here the CDR3 DNA reads TGTGCCAGCAGTTTCTCTACGGGCAGGGGGATTGGAACTAATGAAAAACTGTTTTTT.

The rearrangement joins TRBV30 to TRBJ2-5, with 7 positions matching TRBD1. The CDR3 length is 12 residues. V dropped 5 bases and J dropped 5; count of bases not matched to a gene: 5. Germline loops: CDR1 GTSNPN, CDR2 SVGIG (reference sequence). This CDR3 is CAWSDRAETQYF. CDR3 in DNA: TGTGCCTGGTCTGACAGGGCCGAGACCCAGTACTTC. Full variable domain (rest looked up from reference TRBV30 and TRBJ2-5): SQTIHQWPATLVQPVGSPLSLECTVEGTSNPNLYWYRQAAGRGLQLLFYSVGIGQISSEVPQNLSASRPQDRQFILSSKKLLLSDSGFYLCAWSDRAETQYFGPGTRLLVL.

This clone showed up just once. This rearrangement joins TRBV29-1 to TRBJ1-1; tentative D call: TRBD1 (6 bases). V lost 4 bases and J lost 5, with 11 bases in between. The CDR3 is 12 residues long. The V gene's germline CDR1 is SQVTM and CDR2 ANQGSEA. The CDR3 nucleotides are TGCAGCGTTGTACAAACAGGGACTGAAGCTTTCTTT. As protein: CSVVQTGTEAFF.

This clone was picked up one time. The chain carries TRBV27 and TRBJ2-3; 9 bases are shared with TRBD2. Germline CDR1 is MNHEY and CDR2 is SMNVEV (reference sequence). This CDR3 region has 18 residues. Trimming cost V 2 bases and J 4 bases; bases outside gene matches: 13. The CDR3 spells CASSLLLAGRPTPDTQYF. The CDR3 region has the DNA TGTGCCAGCAGTTTACTCCTAGCGGGACGTCCAACCCCAGATACGCAGTATTTT.